The rows below give T cell receptor beta chains drawn from one sample of a study of cytomegalovirus exposure and HLA in healthy donors. Clones were read by immunoSEQ multiplex PCR, and TCRdb kept only the in-frame ones, dropping some. Among over 120,000 clones listed, about 95% were seen once. The sample comprised PBMCs. The receptor set was obtained from a man aged 18 to 30 in good health and CMV-seropositive. Each CDR3 is given with its conserved first and last residue. A D gene is named only where the DNA matches it firmly. The size field is filled for only some rows; it gives once, few, many or a size class.

CDR3 protein: CSVDWGDTEAFF
CDR3 DNA: TGCAGCGTTGACTGGGGAGACACTGAAGCTTTCTTT
J gene: TRBJ1-1
V gene: TRBV29-1
clone size: .
D gene: .

CDR3 protein: CASSGLAYNEQFF
CDR3 DNA: TGTGCCAGCTCGGGACTAGCCTACAATGAGCAGTTCTTC
J gene: TRBJ2-1
V gene: TRBV18
clone size: .
D gene: TRBD2

CDR3 protein: CASSPGASETQYF
CDR3 DNA: TGTGCCAGCTCACCAGGGGCGTCGGAGACCCAGTACTTC
J gene: TRBJ2-5
V gene: TRBV18
clone size: few
D gene: .

CDR3 protein: CASSQSGLAGAIQFF
CDR3 DNA: TGTGCCAGCTCACAATCAGGACTAGCGGGAGCAATACAGTTCTTC
J gene: TRBJ2-1
V gene: TRBV18
clone size: .
D gene: TRBD2

CDR3 protein: CASTTGTGDSPLHF
CDR3 DNA: TGTGCCAGCACAACCGGGACAGGGGATTCACCCCTCCACTTT
J gene: TRBJ1-6
V gene: TRBV7-8
clone size: medium-sized
D gene: TRBD1

CDR3 protein: CASSLRGRASAVQFF
CDR3 DNA: TGTGCCAGCAGCTTGAGGGGGAGGGCCTCGGCCGTGCAGTTCTTC
J gene: TRBJ2-1
V gene: TRBV5-5
clone size: .
D gene: .

CDR3 protein: CASSLVTNPYEQYF
CDR3 DNA: TGTGCCAGCAGCCTCGTCACTAACCCCTACGAGCAGTACTTC
J gene: TRBJ2-7
V gene: TRBV5-4
clone size: .
D gene: .

CDR3 protein: CASARAGGYTGELFF
CDR3 DNA: TGTGCCAGCGCCCGGGCGGGAGGGTACACCGGGGAGCTGTTTTTT
J gene: TRBJ2-2
V gene: TRBV2
clone size: few
D gene: TRBD2

CDR3 protein: CASSLSGLDGYTF
CDR3 DNA: TGTGCCAGCAGCTTATCAGGGTTGGATGGCTACACCTTC
J gene: TRBJ1-2
V gene: TRBV7-3
clone size: .
D gene: .

CDR3 protein: CAINTGAGNTGELFF
CDR3 DNA: TGTGCCATCAATACAGGGGCCGGCAACACCGGGGAGCTGTTTTTT
J gene: TRBJ2-2
V gene: TRBV10-3
clone size: .
D gene: TRBD1

CDR3 protein: CASSPFVYRGTEAFF
CDR3 DNA: TGTGCCAGTAGTCCCTTTGTTTATCGGGGGACTGAAGCTTTCTTT
J gene: TRBJ1-1
V gene: TRBV19
clone size: .
D gene: .

CDR3 protein: CASRLTGFTGELFF
CDR3 DNA: TGTGCCAGCAGGCTGACGGGGTTCACCGGGGAGCTGTTTTTT
J gene: TRBJ2-2
V gene: TRBV6-5
clone size: .
D gene: .

CDR3 protein: CASSYSGEQPQHF
CDR3 DNA: TGTGCCAGCAGTTACTCCGGGGAGCAGCCCCAGCATTTT
J gene: TRBJ1-5
V gene: TRBV6-6
clone size: .
D gene: .

CDR3 protein: CAWMETGTLNTEAFF
CDR3 DNA: TGTGCCTGGATGGAGACAGGGACCTTGAACACTGAAGCTTTCTTT
J gene: TRBJ1-1
V gene: TRBV30
clone size: .
D gene: TRBD1

CDR3 protein: CASSPPGNYGYTF
CDR3 DNA: TGCGCCAGCAGCCCTCCGGGAAACTATGGCTACACCTTC
J gene: TRBJ1-2
V gene: TRBV5-1
clone size: .
D gene: .

CDR3 protein: CSVEKGQIVPNEQFF
CDR3 DNA: TGCAGCGTGGAAAAGGGACAGATTGTTCCAAATGAGCAGTTCTTC
J gene: TRBJ2-1
V gene: TRBV29-1
clone size: .
D gene: TRBD1

CDR3 protein: CASSPGPSYEQYF
CDR3 DNA: TGTGCCAGCAGCCCAGGGCCCTCCTACGAGCAGTACTTC
J gene: TRBJ2-7
V gene: TRBV7-6
clone size: .
D gene: .

CDR3 protein: CASSEAGSGEKLFF
CDR3 DNA: TGTGCCAGCAGTGAAGCAGGATCCGGTGAAAAACTGTTTTTT
J gene: TRBJ1-4
V gene: TRBV25-1
clone size: .
D gene: .